These 21 T cell receptor beta chains originate from one sample sequenced in a study of cytomegalovirus exposure and HLA in healthy donors. The PCR was carried out with 60 Vbeta primers and 13 Jbeta primers. Assay used: immunoSEQ multiplex PCR; TCRdb lists only in-frame clones, some missing. The profile shows more than 110,000 clones, around 79% of them singletons. Sequences were obtained from PBMCs. These receptors all stem from a man between 18 and 35 years old in good health and CMV-seronegative.

The chain recombines TRBV29-1 with TRBJ2-3; D might be TRBD2 (5 bases). Trimming shortened V by 5 bases and J by 8 bases, and 20 bases separated the two germline ends. The CDR3 covers 14 residues. From germline, CDR1 is SQVTM and CDR2 ANQGSEA. CDR3 coding DNA: TGCAGCGTTCCGCGGGCTAACAGTGGGAGTACGCAGTATTTT. This translates into CSVPRANSGSTQYF.

The gene calls are TRBV7-9 and TRBJ2-7; TRBD2 might be the D (5 bases). This CDR3 has 13 amino acids. Trimming took off 2 bases at V and 3 bases at J, with 8 bases between the two ends. Germline values: CDR1 SEHNR, CDR2 FQNEAQ (reference sequence). The CDR3 loop reads CASSLSGNYEQYF. In DNA, the CDR3 is TGTGCCAGCAGCTTATCGGGGAACTACGAGCAGTACTTC. Looking up the rest from reference TRBV7-9 and TRBJ2-7 gives the full variable domain: DTGVSQNPRHKITKRGQNVTFRCDPISEHNRLYWYRQTLGQGPEFLTYFQNEAQLEKSRLLSDRFSAERPKGSFSTLEIQRTEQGDSAMYLCASSLSGNYEQYFGPGTRLTVT.

The genes are TRBV5-4 and TRBJ2-3, with D perhaps matching TRBD2 (6 bases). The length of the CDR3 is 15 residues. Germline CDR1 and CDR2: SGHNT and YYREEE (reference sequence). The V end lost 0 bases, the J end lost 2 bases, and 10 bases lay between the germline ends. Here the CDR3 reads CASSLGGALTDTQYF. In DNA form, the CDR3 reads TGTGCCAGCAGCTTGGGCGGGGCGCTCACAGATACGCAGTATTTT. The full variable domain, with the rest looked up from reference TRBV5-4 and TRBJ2-3, is ETGVTQSPTHLIKTRGQQVTLRCSSQSGHNTVSWYQQALGQGPQFIFQYYREEENGRGNFPPRFSGLQFPNYSSELNVNALELDDSALYLCASSLGGALTDTQYFGPGTRLTVL.

The V and J genes are TRBV19 and TRBJ2-1; no reliable D call. Germline V lookup: CDR1 LNHDA, CDR2 SQIVND (reference sequence). The ends were cut back, 7 bases at V and 7 bases at J, with 14 bases in the middle. The CDR3 totals 13 residues. This CDR3 is CASTKTPLNEQFF. DNA for the CDR3: TGTGCCAGTACTAAAACCCCTCTAAATGAGCAGTTCTTC.

V is TRBV7-2 and J is TRBJ1-5; 8 bases line up with TRBD1. The length of the CDR3 is 17 residues. Germline trimming cut 2 bases from V and 5 bases from J; bases unmatched to any gene: 11. Germline V lookup: CDR1 SGHTA, CDR2 FQGNSA. The CDR3 protein is CASSLLLGQGAHQPQHF. In DNA, the CDR3 is TGTGCCAGCAGCTTATTGCTAGGGCAGGGGGCTCATCAGCCCCAGCATTTT.

The chain uses TRBV7-9 and TRBJ2-5; no clear D gene. The J call may be in error: the DNA end matches TRBJ2-7 better. This CDR3 contains 13 residues. Per germline, CDR1 SEHNR and CDR2 FQNEAQ (reference sequence). The CDR3 sequence: CASSLGIFNEQYF. The CDR3 region has the DNA TGTGCCAGCAGCTTAGGAATTTTTAACGAGCAGTACTTC.

The rearrangement uses TRBV7-6 and TRBJ2-3, with TRBD1 matching 11 bases. The CDR3 runs 19 residues. V was pared by 6 bases and J by 2 bases, with 16 bases of the junction left unmatched. Looked up from germline, CDR1 is SGHVS and CDR2 is FNYEAQ. CDR3 in DNA: TGTGCCAGCAGTCCGTGGGGGACAGGGGGGGACATATACACAGATACGCAGTATTTT. Its protein product is CASSPWGTGGDIYTDTQYF.

This clone came up a few times. The V call is TRBV29-1, the J call TRBJ1-1, with a possible D match to TRBD1 (6 bases). Germline CDR1 SQVTM, CDR2 ANQGSEA. This CDR3 region has 13 residues. The V and J ends lost 6 bases and 1 base respectively, with 12 bases between them. The CDR3 loop reads CSVVLTGNTEAFF. In DNA, the CDR3 is TGCAGCGTGGTTCTGACAGGGAACACTGAAGCTTTCTTT.

The chain recombines TRBV11-1 with TRBJ2-2, with D perhaps matching TRBD1 (5 bases). V was cut by 4 bases and J by 2 bases, with 11 bases left in between. Germline V gene sequence: CDR1 SGHAT, CDR2 FQDESV (reference sequence). The CDR3 is 15 residues long. CDR3 in amino acids: CASSSVTVNTGELFF. The CDR3 DNA reads TGTGCCAGCAGCTCTGTGACAGTAAACACCGGGGAGCTGTTTTTT.

The chain combines TRBV4-2 with TRBJ2-2; TRBD2 aligns across 8 bases. CDR1 is LGHNA, CDR2 YNFKEQ, per germline. Trimming at V came to 5 bases and at J to 7 bases, leaving 18 bases not matched to a gene. The CDR3 consists of 18 residues. The CDR3 DNA is TGTGCCAGCAGCAAGGCCCCCGGGGGGGCTCTTGGTATCGGGGAGCTGTTTTTT. This sequence encodes CASSKAPGGALGIGELFF.

V and J are TRBV5-1 and TRBJ2-3; D may be TRBD1 (5 bases). The CDR3 is made up of 14 amino acids. V was clipped by 0 bases and J by 6 bases, with 11 bases between them. Germline CDR1 SGHRS, CDR2 YFSETQ. CDR3 in DNA: TGCGCCAGCAGCTTGGCCAGGGTGGAGGATACGCAGTATTTT. It codes for CASSLARVEDTQYF. Based on the CDR3 plus reference TRBV5-1 and TRBJ2-3, the full variable domain is KAGVTQTPRYLIKTRGQQVTLSCSPISGHRSVSWYQQTPGQGLQFLFEYFSETQRNKGNFPGRFSGRQFSNSRSEMNVSTLELGDSALYLCASSLARVEDTQYFGPGTRLTVL.

This chain links TRBV7-9 with TRBJ1-1; TRBD1 matches at 9 bases. Trimming at V came to 8 bases and at J to 5 bases, leaving 3 bases not matched to a gene. The CDR3 consists of 12 residues. Looked up from germline, CDR1 is SEHNR and CDR2 is FQNEAQ (reference sequence). CDR3: CASSTGGTEAFF. The CDR3 DNA follows: TGTGCCAGCTCGACAGGGGGAACTGAAGCTTTCTTT. Drawing the rest from reference TRBV7-9 and TRBJ1-1, the complete variable domain is DTGVSQNPRHKITKRGQNVTFRCDPISEHNRLYWYRQTLGQGPEFLTYFQNEAQLEKSRLLSDRFSAERPKGSFSTLEIQRTEQGDSAMYLCASSTGGTEAFFGQGTRLTVV.

This clone came up a few times. V gene TRBV6-1 combines with J gene TRBJ1-6, with D unclear. CDR3 length: 13 residues. Trimming cost V 2 bases and J 7 bases, with 6 bases left between them. In germline, CDR1 is MNHNS, CDR2 SASEGT. The CDR3 protein is CASSENGNSPLHF. The CDR3 DNA sequence: TGTGCCAGCAGTGAAAACGGGAATTCACCCCTCCACTTT.

V is TRBV6-7 and J is TRBJ1-3; 9 nucleotides line up with TRBD1. TRBV6-7 is given ORF status, its function remaining uncertain. V trimming: 9 bases; J trimming: 4 bases; junction bases outside the gene matches: 19. CDR3 length equals 18 residues. The CDR3 spells CARGSTGTGSSPGNTIYF. The CDR3 DNA follows: TGTGCCAGGGGGAGTACCGGGACAGGGAGTTCGCCCGGAAACACCATATATTTT.

The chain uses TRBV16 and TRBJ1-1; 8 positions match TRBD1. CDR1 is KGHSY, CDR2 FQNENV, per germline. The CDR3 runs to 18 residues. V shed 0 bases, J shed 0 bases, and the junction held 9 bases outside the gene matches. The chain's CDR3 is CASSQSARTGPMNTEAFF. The CDR3 nucleotides are TGTGCCAGCAGCCAATCGGCAAGGACAGGGCCTATGAACACTGAAGCTTTCTTT.

The chain couples TRBV6-5 to TRBJ1-2, with D possibly TRBD1 on 5 matching bases. V was trimmed by 6 bases and J by 4 bases, leaving 18 bases between them. The CDR3 covers 15 residues. Germline CDR1 and CDR2: MNHEY and SVGAGI. Here the CDR3 reads CASSSRRGFFYGYTF. The CDR3 DNA reads as TGTGCCAGCAGCTCCCGGAGGGGATTTTTCTATGGCTACACCTTC.

The chain has TRBV30 and TRBJ2-5; a possible D gene is TRBD2 (7 bases). The J call is in doubt because the DNA end fits TRBJ2-7 better. Germline CDR1 is GTSNPN and CDR2 is SVGIG (reference sequence). This CDR3 spans 14 amino acids. The CDR3 nucleotides are TGTGCCTGGAGCGAGGGGGGGAGCTCCTACGAGCAGTACTTC. Protein sequence: CAWSEGGSSYEQYF.

This clone appeared a few times. CDR3 DNA sequence: TGTGCTAGTGAGCGGAACACTGAAGCTTTCTTT. This gives the protein CASERNTEAFF. The V and J genes are TRBV12-5 and TRBJ1-1; D is ambiguous. Trimming pared 7 bases from V and 1 base from J, leaving 4 bases between. Looked up from germline, CDR1 is LGHNT and CDR2 is FRNRAP. This CDR3 region has 11 residues.

The V gene is TRBV7-8, the J gene TRBJ1-1; no reliable D call. Germline V lookup: CDR1 SGHVS, CDR2 FQNEAQ. This CDR3 spans 15 amino acids. V shed 4 bases and J shed 0 bases, with 12 bases lying between them. CDR3 DNA sequence: TGTGCCAGCAGCTCACCCCTGCAGATGAACACTGAAGCTTTCTTT. Residues: CASSSPLQMNTEAFF.

The chain links TRBV5-4 to TRBJ2-7; unclear D gene. With 0 bases removed from V and 0 bases from J, the gap between germline ends came to 10 bases. The CDR3 extends over 15 amino acids. Germline CDR1 SGHNT, CDR2 YYREEE (reference sequence). DNA of the CDR3: TGTGCCAGCAGCTTGGTGGGCCCGAGCTCCTACGAGCAGTACTTC. Amino acids: CASSLVGPSSYEQYF.

For the CDR3, the DNA is TGTGCCAGCAGTTTGAGACAGGGGGTGACAGATACGCAGTATTTT. Translated, it gives CASSLRQGVTDTQYF. The rearrangement links TRBV28 to TRBJ2-3, with 9 bases aligning to TRBD1. After removal of 3 bases from V and 3 bases from J, the junction contained 4 bases not matched to a gene. The CDR3 extends over 15 amino acids. Per the germline V gene, CDR1 is MDHEN and CDR2 is SYDVKM.